The 2 T cell receptor beta chains below all came from one sample that was sequenced in a study of shared clonotypes between healthy human individuals. Here immunoSEQ multiplex PCR was the method, and the copy in TCRdb shows in-frame clones only, minus some. The sample shows 2.3 million or so clones, approximately 93% of them seen only once. The sample consisted of naive CD4+ T cells from PBMCs. Subset in this sample: CD45RA+ positively selected. These receptors originate from a man in his late teens or twenties in good health. Some clones in this sample may be carry-over from other donors' samples.

This clone showed up just once. The rearrangement joins TRBV29-1 to TRBJ1-4; D is unclear. The CDR3 covers 14 residues. The V gene's germline CDR1 is SQVTM and CDR2 ANQGSEA. The V gene lost 2 bases and the J gene lost 5 bases, with 12 bases spanning the gap. The CDR3 here is CSVEPPGSNEKLFF. The CDR3 region has the DNA TGCAGCGTTGAACCTCCTGGGTCGAATGAAAAACTGTTTTTT. The entire variable domain, with the rest obtained from reference TRBV29-1 and TRBJ1-4, is as follows: SAVISQKPSRDICQRGTSLTIQCQVDSQVTMMFWYRQQPGQSLTLIATANQGSEATYESGFVIDKFPISRPNLTFSTLTVSNMSPEDSSIYLCSVEPPGSNEKLFFGSGTQLSVL.

J is TRBJ1-5 and V is TRBV18; D gene ambiguous. The germline gives CDR1 KGHSH, CDR2 LQKENI. The CDR3 is 16 residues long. With 5 bases removed from V and 6 bases from J, the gap between germline ends came to 20 bases. This CDR3 is CASSFFGQPTGQPQHF. In nucleotides, the CDR3 is TGTGCCAGCTCATTTTTTGGGCAGCCGACGGGTCAGCCCCAGCATTTT.